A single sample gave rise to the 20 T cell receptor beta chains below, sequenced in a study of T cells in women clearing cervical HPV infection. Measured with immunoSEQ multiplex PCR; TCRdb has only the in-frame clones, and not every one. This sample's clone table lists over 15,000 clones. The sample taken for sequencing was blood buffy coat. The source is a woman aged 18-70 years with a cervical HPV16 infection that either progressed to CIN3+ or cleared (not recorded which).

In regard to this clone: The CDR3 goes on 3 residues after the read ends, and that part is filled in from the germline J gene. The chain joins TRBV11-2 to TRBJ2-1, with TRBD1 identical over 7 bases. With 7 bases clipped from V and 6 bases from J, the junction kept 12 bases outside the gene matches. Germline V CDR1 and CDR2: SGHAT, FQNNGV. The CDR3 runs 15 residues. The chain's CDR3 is CASTQPGAGGNEQFF. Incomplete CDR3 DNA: TGTGCCAGCACCCAACCCGGAGCAGGGGGCAATGAG. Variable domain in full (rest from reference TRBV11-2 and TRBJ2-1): EAGVAQSPRYKIIEKRQSVAFWCNPISGHATLYWYQQILGQGPKLLIQFQNNGVVDDSQLPKDRFSAERLKGVDSTLKIQPAKLEDSAVYLCASTQPGAGGNEQFFGPGTRLTVL.

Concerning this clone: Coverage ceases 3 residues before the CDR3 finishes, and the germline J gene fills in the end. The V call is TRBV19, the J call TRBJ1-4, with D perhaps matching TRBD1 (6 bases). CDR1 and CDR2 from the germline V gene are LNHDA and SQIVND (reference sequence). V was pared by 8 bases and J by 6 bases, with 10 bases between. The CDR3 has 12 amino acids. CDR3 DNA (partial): TGTGCCAGTCGGACAGTAGATGAAAAA. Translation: CASRTVDEK. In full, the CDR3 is CASRTVDEKLFF.

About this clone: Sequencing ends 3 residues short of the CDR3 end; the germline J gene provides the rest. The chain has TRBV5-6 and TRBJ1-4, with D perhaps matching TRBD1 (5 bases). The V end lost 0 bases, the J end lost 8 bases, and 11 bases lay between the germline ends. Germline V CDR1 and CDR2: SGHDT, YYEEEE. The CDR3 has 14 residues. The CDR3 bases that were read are TGTGCCAGCAGCTTGGTAGGGGTAGGAGAAAAA. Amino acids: CASSLVGVGEK. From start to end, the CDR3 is CASSLVGVGEKLFF.

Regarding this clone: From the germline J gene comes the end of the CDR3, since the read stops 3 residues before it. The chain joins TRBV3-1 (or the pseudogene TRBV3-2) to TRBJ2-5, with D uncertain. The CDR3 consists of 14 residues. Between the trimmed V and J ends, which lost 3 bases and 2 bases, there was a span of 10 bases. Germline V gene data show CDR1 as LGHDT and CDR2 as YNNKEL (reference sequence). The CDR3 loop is CASSQADFQETQYF. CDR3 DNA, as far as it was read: TGTGCCAGCAGCCAGGCTGACTTTCAAGAGACC.

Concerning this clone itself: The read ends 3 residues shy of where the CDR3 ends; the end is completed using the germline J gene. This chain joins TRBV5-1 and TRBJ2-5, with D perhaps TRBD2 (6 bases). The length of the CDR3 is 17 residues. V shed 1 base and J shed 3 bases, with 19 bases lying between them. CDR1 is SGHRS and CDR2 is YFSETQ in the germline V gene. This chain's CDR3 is CASSLRGSGLTKETQYF. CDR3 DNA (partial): TGCGCCAGCAGCTTGAGGGGAAGCGGGCTTACAAAAGAGACC.

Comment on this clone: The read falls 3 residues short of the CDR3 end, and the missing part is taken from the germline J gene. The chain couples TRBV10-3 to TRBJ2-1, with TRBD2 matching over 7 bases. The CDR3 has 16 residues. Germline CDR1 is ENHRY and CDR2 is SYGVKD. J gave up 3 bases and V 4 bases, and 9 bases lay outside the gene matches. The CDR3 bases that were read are TGTGCCATCAGTGGATACGGGGGGAACGGCTACAATGAG. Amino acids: CAISGYGGNGYNE. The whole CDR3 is CAISGYGGNGYNEQFF.

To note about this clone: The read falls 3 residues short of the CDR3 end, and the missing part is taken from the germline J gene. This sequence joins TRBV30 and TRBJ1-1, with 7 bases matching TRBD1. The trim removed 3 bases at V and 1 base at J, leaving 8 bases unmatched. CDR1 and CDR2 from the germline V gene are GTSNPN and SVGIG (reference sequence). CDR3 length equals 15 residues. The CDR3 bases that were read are TGTGCCTGGAGGGCTCGGGACAGTAGGAACACTGAA. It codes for CAWRARDSRNTE. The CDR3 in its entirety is CAWRARDSRNTEAFF.

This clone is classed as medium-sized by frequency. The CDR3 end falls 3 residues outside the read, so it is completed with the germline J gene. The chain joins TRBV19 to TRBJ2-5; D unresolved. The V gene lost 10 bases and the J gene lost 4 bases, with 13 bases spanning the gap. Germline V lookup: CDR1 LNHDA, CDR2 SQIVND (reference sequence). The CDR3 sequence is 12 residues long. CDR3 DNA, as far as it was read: TGTGCCAATAATAGGCGGCGAGAGACC. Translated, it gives CANNRRRET. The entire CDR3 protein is CANNRRRETQYF.

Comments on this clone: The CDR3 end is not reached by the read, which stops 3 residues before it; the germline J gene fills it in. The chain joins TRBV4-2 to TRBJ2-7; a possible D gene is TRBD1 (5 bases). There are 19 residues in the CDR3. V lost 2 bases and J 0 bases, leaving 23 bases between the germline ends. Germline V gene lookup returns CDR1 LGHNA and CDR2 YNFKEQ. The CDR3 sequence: CASSQTHLYQGLGSYEQYF. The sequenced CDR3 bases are TGTGCCAGCAGCCAAACCCACCTCTATCAGGGTCTTGGCTCCTACGAG.

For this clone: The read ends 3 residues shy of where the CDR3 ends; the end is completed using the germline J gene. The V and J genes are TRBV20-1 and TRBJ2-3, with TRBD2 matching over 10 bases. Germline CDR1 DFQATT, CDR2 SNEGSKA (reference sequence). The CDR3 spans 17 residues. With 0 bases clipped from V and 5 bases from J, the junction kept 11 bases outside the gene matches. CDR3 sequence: CSAREIVFSGGKDTQYF. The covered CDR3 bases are TGCAGTGCTAGAGAAATTGTGTTTAGCGGGGGGAAAGATACG.

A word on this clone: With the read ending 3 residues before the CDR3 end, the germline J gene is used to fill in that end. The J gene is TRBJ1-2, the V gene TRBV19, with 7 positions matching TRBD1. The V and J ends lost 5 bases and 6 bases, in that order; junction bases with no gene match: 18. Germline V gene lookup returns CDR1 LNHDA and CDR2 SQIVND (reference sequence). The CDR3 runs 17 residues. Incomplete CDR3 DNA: TGTGCCAGTAGTTTAGTCCCCCGGGACAGTAGGGTGGATGGC. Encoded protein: CASSLVPRDSRVDG. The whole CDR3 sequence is CASSLVPRDSRVDGYTF.

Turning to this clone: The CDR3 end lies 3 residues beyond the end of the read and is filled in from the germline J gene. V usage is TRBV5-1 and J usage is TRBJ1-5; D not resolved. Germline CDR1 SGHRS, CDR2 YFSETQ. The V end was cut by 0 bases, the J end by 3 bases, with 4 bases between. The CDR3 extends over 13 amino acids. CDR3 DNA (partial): TGCGCCAGCAGCTTGGCTTCCAATCAGCCC. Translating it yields CASSLASNQP. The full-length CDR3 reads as CASSLASNQPQHF.

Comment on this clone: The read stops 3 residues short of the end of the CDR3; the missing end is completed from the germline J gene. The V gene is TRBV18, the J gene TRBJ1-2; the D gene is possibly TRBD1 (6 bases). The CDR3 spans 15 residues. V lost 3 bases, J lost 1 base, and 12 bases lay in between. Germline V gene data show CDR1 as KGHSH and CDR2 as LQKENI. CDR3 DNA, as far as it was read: TGTGCCAGCTCACCTGCGGGGGCGAGTAACTATGGC. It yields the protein CASSPAGASNYG. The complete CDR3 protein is CASSPAGASNYGYTF.

Incomplete CDR3 DNA: TGCGCCAGCGCGACGGGACTCCCGAGCTCCTACGAG. Translating it yields CASATGLPSSYE. The whole CDR3 sequence reads CASATGLPSSYEQYF. The chain is built from TRBV5-1 and TRBJ2-7; TRBD2 might be the D (6 bases). The read terminates 3 residues before the CDR3 end, so the remaining end is supplied by the germline J gene. This CDR3 comprises 15 residues. The V end lost 7 bases, the J end lost 0 bases, and 17 bases lay between the germline ends. The V gene's germline CDR1 is SGHRS and CDR2 YFSETQ.

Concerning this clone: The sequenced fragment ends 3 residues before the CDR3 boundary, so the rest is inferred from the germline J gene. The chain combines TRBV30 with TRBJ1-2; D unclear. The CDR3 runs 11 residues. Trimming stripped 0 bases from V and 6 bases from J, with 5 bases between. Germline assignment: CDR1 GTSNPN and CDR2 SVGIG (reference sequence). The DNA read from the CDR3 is TGTGCCTGGAGTGTACTGGATGGC. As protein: CAWSVLDG. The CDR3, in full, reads CAWSVLDGYTF.

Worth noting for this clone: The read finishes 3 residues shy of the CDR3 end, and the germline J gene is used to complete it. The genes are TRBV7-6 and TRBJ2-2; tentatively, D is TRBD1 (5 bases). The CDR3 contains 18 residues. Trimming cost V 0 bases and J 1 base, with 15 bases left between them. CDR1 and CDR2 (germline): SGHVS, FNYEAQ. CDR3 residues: CASSLALSPGQNTGELFF. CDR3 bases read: TGTGCCAGCAGCTTAGCCCTTTCGCCAGGGCAGAACACCGGGGAG.

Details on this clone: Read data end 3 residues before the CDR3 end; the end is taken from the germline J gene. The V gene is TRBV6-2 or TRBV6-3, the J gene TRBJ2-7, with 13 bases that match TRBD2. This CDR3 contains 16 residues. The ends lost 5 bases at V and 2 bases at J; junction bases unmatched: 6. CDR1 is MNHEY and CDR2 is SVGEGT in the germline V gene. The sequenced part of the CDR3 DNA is TGTGCCAGCAGTCTCCTCGGACTAGCGGGGGCCTACGAG. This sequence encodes CASSLLGLAGAYE. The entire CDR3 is CASSLLGLAGAYEQYF.

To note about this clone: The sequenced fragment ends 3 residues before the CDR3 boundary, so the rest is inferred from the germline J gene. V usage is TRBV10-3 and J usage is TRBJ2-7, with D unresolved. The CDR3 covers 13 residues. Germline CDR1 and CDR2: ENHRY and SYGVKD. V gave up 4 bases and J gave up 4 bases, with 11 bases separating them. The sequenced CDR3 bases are TGTGCCATCAGTGGACAATTTTTTTACGAG. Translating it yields CAISGQFFYE. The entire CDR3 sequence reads CAISGQFFYEQYF.

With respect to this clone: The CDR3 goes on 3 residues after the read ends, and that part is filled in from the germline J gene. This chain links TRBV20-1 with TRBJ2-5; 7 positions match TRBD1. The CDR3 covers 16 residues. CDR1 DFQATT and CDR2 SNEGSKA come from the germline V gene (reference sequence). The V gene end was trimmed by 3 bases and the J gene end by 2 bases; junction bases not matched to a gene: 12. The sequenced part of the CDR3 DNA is TGCAGTGCTAGTCTTCTTGAGGGGGCCCTGCAAGAGACC. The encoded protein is CSASLLEGALQET. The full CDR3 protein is CSASLLEGALQETQYF.

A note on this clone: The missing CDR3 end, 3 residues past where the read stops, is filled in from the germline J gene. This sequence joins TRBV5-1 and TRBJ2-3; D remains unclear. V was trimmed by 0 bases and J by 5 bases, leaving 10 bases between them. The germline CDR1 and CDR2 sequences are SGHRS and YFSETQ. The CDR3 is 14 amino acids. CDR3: CASSLASVEDTQYF. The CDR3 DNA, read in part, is TGCGCCAGCAGCTTGGCGTCAGTCGAAGATACG.